This T cell receptor beta chain was recorded in a study of CD8+CD57+ T cells in acquired aplastic anemia. About the study: As sequenced from healthy donors, CD4+ cells averaged about 10 million reads.

Study-level points and caveats: Researchers report that about 28 CD8+ CDR3 sequences appeared in both patients and controls.

Notes on this clonotype: The antigen remains undetermined.

Genomic DNA acted as the template from which TCR beta VDJ combination and CDR3 sequence profiling were carried out. TCRdb called the reads again in MiXCR, with one record for every CDR3 protein. The data contain a few hundred thousand distinct CDR3 sequences, around 72% of them seen just once; the ten biggest clones take up under 4.5%. CDR1 and CDR2 (germline): LNHDA, SQIVND (reference sequence). This CDR3 spans 15 amino acids. V was pared by 9 bases and J by 1 base, with 11 bases of the junction left unmatched. The source material was sorted CD4+, CD8+, or CD8+CD57+ T cells (not recorded which) from PBMCs. The chain is built from TRBV19 and TRBJ1-1; TRBD1 aligns across 7 bases. This receptor was obtained from a human donor in good health, serving as a control. The CDR3 DNA reads as TGTGCCAGCAGTGTTGGGACAGCCACGAACACTGAAGCTTTCTTT. Protein product: CASSVGTATNTEAFF.